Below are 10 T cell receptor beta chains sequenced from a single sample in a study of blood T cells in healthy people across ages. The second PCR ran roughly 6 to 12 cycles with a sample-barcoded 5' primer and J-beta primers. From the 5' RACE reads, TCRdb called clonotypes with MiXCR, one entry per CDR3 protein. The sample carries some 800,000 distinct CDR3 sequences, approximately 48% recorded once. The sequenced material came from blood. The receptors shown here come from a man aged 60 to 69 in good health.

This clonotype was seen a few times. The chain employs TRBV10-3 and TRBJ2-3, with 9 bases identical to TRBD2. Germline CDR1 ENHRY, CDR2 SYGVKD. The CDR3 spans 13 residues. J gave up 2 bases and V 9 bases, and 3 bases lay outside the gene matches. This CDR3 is CAISGGLTDTQYF. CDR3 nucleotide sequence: TGTGCCATTAGCGGGGGACTCACAGATACGCAGTATTTT.

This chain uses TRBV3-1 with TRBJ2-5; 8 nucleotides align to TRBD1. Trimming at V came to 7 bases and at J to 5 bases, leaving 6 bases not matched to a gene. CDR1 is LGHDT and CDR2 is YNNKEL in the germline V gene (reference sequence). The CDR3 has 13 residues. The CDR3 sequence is CASTPTGVETQYF. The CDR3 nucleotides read TGTGCCAGCACCCCGACAGGGGTCGAGACCCAGTACTTC.

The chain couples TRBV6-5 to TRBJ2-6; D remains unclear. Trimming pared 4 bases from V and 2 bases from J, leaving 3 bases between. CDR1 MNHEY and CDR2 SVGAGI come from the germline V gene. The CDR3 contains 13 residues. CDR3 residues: CASSSPGANVLTF. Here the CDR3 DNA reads TGTGCCAGCAGTTCCCCTGGGGCCAACGTCCTGACTTTC.

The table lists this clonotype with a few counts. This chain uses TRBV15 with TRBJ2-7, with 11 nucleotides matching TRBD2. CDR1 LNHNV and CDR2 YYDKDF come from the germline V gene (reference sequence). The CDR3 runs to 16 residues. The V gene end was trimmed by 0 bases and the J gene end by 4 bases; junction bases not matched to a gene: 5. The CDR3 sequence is CATSRDWSSGGYEQYF. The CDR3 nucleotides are TGTGCCACCAGCAGAGATTGGTCTAGCGGGGGGTACGAGCAGTACTTC.

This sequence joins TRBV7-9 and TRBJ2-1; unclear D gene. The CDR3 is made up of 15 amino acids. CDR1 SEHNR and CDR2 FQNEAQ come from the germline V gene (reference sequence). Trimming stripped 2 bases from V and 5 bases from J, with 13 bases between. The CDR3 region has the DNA TGTGCCAGCAGCTTATCTGTAGAACCCGACAATGAGCAGTTCTTC. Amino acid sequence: CASSLSVEPDNEQFF.

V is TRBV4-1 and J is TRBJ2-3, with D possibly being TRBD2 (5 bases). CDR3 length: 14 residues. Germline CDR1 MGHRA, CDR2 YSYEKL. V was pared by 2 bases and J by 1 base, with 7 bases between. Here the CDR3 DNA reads TGCGCCAGCAGCCAACAAGCGGGCACAGATACGCAGTATTTT. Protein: CASSQQAGTDTQYF.

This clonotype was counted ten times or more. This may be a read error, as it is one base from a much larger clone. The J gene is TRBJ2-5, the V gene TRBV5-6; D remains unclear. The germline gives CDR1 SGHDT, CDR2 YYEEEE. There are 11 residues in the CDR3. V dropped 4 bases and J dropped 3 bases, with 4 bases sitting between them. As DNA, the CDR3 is TGTGCCAGCAGCATAGAAGAGACCCAGTACTTC. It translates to CASSIEETQYF. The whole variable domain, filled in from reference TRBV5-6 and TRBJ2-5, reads DAGVTQSPTHLIKTRGQQVTLRCSPKSGHDTVSWYQQALGQGPQFIFQYYEEEERQRGNFPDRFSGHQFPNYSSELNVNALLLGDSALYLCASSIEETQYFGPGTRLLVL.

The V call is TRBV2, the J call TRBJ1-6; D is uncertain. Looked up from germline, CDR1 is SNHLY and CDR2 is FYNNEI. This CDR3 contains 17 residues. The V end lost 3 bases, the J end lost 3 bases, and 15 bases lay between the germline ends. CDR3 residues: CASSDDEGLGYNSPLHF. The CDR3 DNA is TGTGCCAGCAGTGATGATGAAGGGTTAGGCTATAATTCACCCCTCCACTTT.

The CDR3 sequence: CASTNSYEQYF. CDR3 DNA sequence: TGTGCCAGCACCAACTCCTACGAGCAGTACTTC. This chain joins TRBV7-2 and TRBJ2-7; no clear D gene. V was shortened by 7 bases and J by 0 bases, with 4 bases between the two germline ends. Germline V gene data show CDR1 as SGHTA and CDR2 as FQGNSA. CDR3 length equals 11 residues.

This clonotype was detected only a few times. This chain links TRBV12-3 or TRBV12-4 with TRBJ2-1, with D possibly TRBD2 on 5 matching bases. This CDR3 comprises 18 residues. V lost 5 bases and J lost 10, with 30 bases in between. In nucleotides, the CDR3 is TGTGCCAGCAGTCCCCCAGGCATCAGCGGCGCCGTTGACTTGGAGCAGTTCTTC. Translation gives CASSPPGISGAVDLEQFF.